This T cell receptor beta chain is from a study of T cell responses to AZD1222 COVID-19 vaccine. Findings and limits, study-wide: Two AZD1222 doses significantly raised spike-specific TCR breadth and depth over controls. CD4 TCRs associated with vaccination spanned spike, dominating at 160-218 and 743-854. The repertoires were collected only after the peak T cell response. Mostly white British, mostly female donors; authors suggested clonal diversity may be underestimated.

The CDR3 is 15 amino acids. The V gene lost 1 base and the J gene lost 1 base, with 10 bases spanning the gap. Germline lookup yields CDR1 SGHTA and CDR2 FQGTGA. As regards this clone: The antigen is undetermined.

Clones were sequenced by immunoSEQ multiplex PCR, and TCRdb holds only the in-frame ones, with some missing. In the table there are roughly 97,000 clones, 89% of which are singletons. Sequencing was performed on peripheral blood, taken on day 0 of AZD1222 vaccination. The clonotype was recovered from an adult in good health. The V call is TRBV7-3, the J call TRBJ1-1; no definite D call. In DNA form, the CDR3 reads TGTGCCAGCAGCTTAATCTCCCCAGCGAACACTGAAGCTTTCTTT. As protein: CASSLISPANTEAFF.